Given below is one T cell receptor beta chain in context. What antigen it recognizes has not been identified. No much larger clone exists at a distance of one base, and base qualities are not known. Via the germline V gene, CDR1 is SGHTA and CDR2 FQGNSA. Reading from cysteine to phenylalanine, the CDR3 counts 17 amino acids. Of all the DNA, just the CDR3 is kept, 51 bases in frame from base 1. The junction shows trimming of 7 bases on V and 7 bases on J, plus 26 bases between the germline ends. The data belong to a study of CD8+CD57+ T cells in acquired aplastic anemia (dated by TCRdb to the late 2010s). Looking at the study overall: DNA extracted from sorted CD4+ and CD8+ cells had a mean of about 3.3 ug, with a range of about 0.18 to 27.4 ug. Healthy donor samples averaged approximately 10 million reads for CD4+ and roughly 12 million for CD8+ cells.

In this study, sorted CD4+ and CD8+ T cells from the blood of healthy subjects and of severe aplastic anemia patients had their TCR repertoires deep-sequenced. Ficoll-Paque density gradient centrifugation was used to isolate peripheral blood mononuclear cells. CD4+ and CD8+ T cells were sorted by FACS or magnetic beads before DNA extraction. Genomic DNA served as template for TCR beta VDJ combination and CDR3 sequence profiling. An Illumina HiSeq 2000 was used for TCR repertoire sequencing. As for the original processing: TRBV/TRBJ rearrangement plots, CDR3 size and DJ length profiles, and Simpson's diversity index were used to assess repertoires. The immunodominant clone was defined as the most abundant DNA sequence in deep sequencing data. CDR3 amino acid sequences were checked for sharing across subjects and were also compared against the VDJdb database and published repertoires. TCRdb reanalyzed the raw reads on its own, using fastp at Q25 for trimming and MiXCR for clone calling, and kept in-frame beta chains. Identical CDR3 proteins give one entry, which carries the most common genes and DNA. These V and J calls derive from TCRdb rather than the authors' analysis. For this sample the table gives 350,000 to 450,000 distinct CDR3 sequences, of which under 80% were detected only once. The ten largest clones take up 4% of the sample.

The investigation overall reported the following: CD8+ Simpson's diversity did not differ significantly between patients and healthy controls (P=0.060). Twenty-nine CD8+ CDR3 sequences were shared between patients and controls but appeared highly expressed in patients and within their immunodominant clones.

This clonotype was obtained from a human donor in good health, serving as a control. Sample: sorted CD4+, CD8+, or CD8+CD57+ T cells (not recorded which) from PBMCs. The V gene is TRBV7-2 and the J gene is TRBJ1-3; the D gene is unclear. The CDR3 corresponds to CASTPNGTPLGGNTIYF. In nucleotide form, the sequence is TGTGCCAGCACCCCAAATGGAACACCGTTGGGTGGGAACACCATATATTTT.